The 11 T cell receptor beta chains below were found in one sample sequenced in a study of identical twins. TCRdb ran MiXCR on the 5' RACE reads and lists one entry per CDR3 protein. The table lists around 450,000 distinct CDR3 sequences, 14% of them singletons. Another study also made use of these data, one on yellow fever vaccine responses in identical twins.

Sequences were obtained from CD4+ T cells sorted from blood. These receptor sequences come from a woman under 30 in good health.

This clonotype appeared many times. This chain links TRBV4-1 with TRBJ2-3; D call uncertain. The CDR3 length is 12 residues. Germline V gene sequence: CDR1 MGHRA, CDR2 YSYEKL. Trimming left V 1 base short and J 7 bases short, with 6 bases between. CDR3 protein: CASSQAANTQYF. DNA for the CDR3: TGCGCCAGCAGCCAAGCTGCGAATACGCAGTATTTT.

The rearrangement joins TRBV4-3 to TRBJ2-2; no clear D gene. V was pared by 5 bases and J by 5 bases, with 12 bases between. CDR3 length: 14 residues. Germline loops: CDR1 LGHNA, CDR2 YSLEER. The CDR3 sequence: CASSVQEKTGELFF. The CDR3 bases are TGCGCCAGCAGCGTTCAGGAGAAAACCGGGGAGCTGTTTTTT.

The table lists this clonotype with a few counts. CDR3 residues: CASSRPAGLAEQETQYF. The CDR3 nucleotides are TGCGCCAGCAGTAGACCCGCAGGACTAGCGGAACAAGAGACCCAGTACTTC. The V and J genes are TRBV5-1 and TRBJ2-5; 10 positions match TRBD2. The CDR3 totals 17 residues. V dropped 5 bases and J dropped 2; count of bases not matched to a gene: 12. Per the germline V gene, CDR1 is SGHRS and CDR2 is YFSETQ.

The gene calls are TRBV7-2 and TRBJ2-5; D not resolved. CDR1 and CDR2 (germline): SGHTA, FQGNSA. Trimming removed 4 bases from V and 4 bases from J, with 10 bases in between. The CDR3 runs 13 residues. In DNA form, the CDR3 reads TGTGCCAGCAGCTCTAGAGTTTCAGAGACCCAGTACTTC. It specifies CASSSRVSETQYF.

This clonotype was recorded a few times. The rearrangement links TRBV12-3 or TRBV12-4 to TRBJ1-6, with unresolved D. The CDR3 is 12 residues long. Between the trimmed V and J ends, which lost 2 bases and 10 bases, there was a span of 6 bases. Written as DNA, the CDR3 is TGTGCCAGCAGTTTAAATCACTCACCCCTCCACTTT. This gives the protein CASSLNHSPLHF.

This clonotype has at least ten counts. This rearrangement joins TRBV7-6 to TRBJ2-7; D is unresolved. V was pared by 3 bases and J by 3 bases, with 15 bases between. The CDR3 extends over 15 amino acids. Germline-derived CDR1 and CDR2 are SGHVS and FNYEAQ. The CDR3 loop is CASSLGSRTVYEQYF. The CDR3 DNA follows: TGTGCCAGCAGCTTGGGTTCGCGGACGGTCTACGAGCAGTACTTC.

The rearrangement joins TRBV6-2 or TRBV6-3 to TRBJ2-3; D might be TRBD2 (5 bases). The CDR3 is made up of 14 amino acids. Germline V lookup: CDR1 MNHEY, CDR2 SVGEGT. Deletions cut 11 bases from V and 4 bases from J, with 19 bases between. The DNA of the CDR3 is TGTGCCTCCAGCGGTGGGCGCGGCCCAGATACGCAGTATTTT. Translating it yields CASSGGRGPDTQYF.

V gene TRBV20-1 combines with J gene TRBJ2-4; no clear D gene. Per the germline V gene, CDR1 is DFQATT and CDR2 is SNEGSKA (reference sequence). V shed 3 bases and J shed 7 bases, with 7 bases lying between them. CDR3 length: 11 amino acids. The CDR3 DNA reads as TGCAGTGCTAGGACCCCTAACATTCAGTACTTC. This encodes CSARTPNIQYF.

The chain couples TRBV2 to TRBJ2-5, with D maybe TRBD2 (5 bases). CDR1 is SNHLY and CDR2 is FYNNEI in the germline V gene. Trimming removed 7 bases at V and 0 bases at J, with 12 bases between. The CDR3 extends over 14 amino acids. CDR3 loop: CASTSGEYQETQYF. CDR3 DNA: TGTGCCAGCACAAGCGGCGAGTACCAAGAGACCCAGTACTTC.

Only a few counts were recorded for this clonotype. The chain joins TRBV7-8 to TRBJ1-2; D is unresolved. The CDR3 is made up of 14 amino acids. The germline gives CDR1 SGHVS, CDR2 FQNEAQ. V was clipped by 5 bases and J by 8 bases, with 18 bases between them. This chain's CDR3 is CASSDPPGLWGYTF. The CDR3 nucleotides are TGTGCCAGCAGCGACCCTCCGGGTTTGTGGGGCTACACCTTC. The full variable domain, with the rest looked up from reference TRBV7-8 and TRBJ1-2, is GAGVSQSPRYKVAKRGQDVALRCDPISGHVSLFWYQQALGQGPEFLTYFQNEAQLDKSGLPSDRFFAERPEGSVSTLKIQRTQQEDSAVYLCASSDPPGLWGYTFGSGTRLTVV.

J is TRBJ2-1 and V is TRBV28; D perhaps matches TRBD2 (5 bases). This CDR3 has 13 amino acids. Deletions cut 2 bases from V and 8 bases from J, with 10 bases between. From germline, CDR1 is MDHEN and CDR2 SYDVKM. CDR3 sequence (DNA): TGTGCCAGCAGTTTACGAGGGAACGATGAGCAGTTCTTC. This codes for CASSLRGNDEQFF.